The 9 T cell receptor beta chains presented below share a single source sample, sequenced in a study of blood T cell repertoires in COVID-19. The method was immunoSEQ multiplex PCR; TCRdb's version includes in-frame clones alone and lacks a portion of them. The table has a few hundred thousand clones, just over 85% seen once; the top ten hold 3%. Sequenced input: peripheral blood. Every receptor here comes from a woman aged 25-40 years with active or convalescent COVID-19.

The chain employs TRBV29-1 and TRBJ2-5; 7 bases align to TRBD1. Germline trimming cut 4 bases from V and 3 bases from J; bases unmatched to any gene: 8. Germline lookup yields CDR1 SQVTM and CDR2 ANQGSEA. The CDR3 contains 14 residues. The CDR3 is CSVVEQGWEETQYF. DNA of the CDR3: TGCAGCGTTGTAGAACAGGGGTGGGAAGAGACCCAGTACTTC.

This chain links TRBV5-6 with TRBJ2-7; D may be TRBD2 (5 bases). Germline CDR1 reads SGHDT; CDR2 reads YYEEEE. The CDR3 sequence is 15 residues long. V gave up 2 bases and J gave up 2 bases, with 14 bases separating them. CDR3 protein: CASSFLTGKAYEQYF. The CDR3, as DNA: TGTGCCAGCAGCTTCCTAACGGGGAAAGCCTACGAGCAGTACTTC.

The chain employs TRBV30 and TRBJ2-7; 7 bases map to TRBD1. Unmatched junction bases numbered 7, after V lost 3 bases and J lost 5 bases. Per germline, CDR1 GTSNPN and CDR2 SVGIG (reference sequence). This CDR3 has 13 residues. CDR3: CAWSRQGAHEQYF. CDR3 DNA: TGTGCCTGGAGCAGACAGGGCGCCCACGAGCAGTACTTC.

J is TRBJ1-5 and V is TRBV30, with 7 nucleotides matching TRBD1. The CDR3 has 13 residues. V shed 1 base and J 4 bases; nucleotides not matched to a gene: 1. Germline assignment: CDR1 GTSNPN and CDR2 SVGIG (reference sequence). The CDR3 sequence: CAWSDRGNQPQHF. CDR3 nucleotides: TGTGCCTGGAGTGACAGGGGAAATCAGCCCCAGCATTTT.

The CDR3: CACTRFPRDGYTF. CDR3 bases: TGTGCTTGTACCCGATTCCCACGGGATGGCTACACCTTC. V usage is TRBV30 and J usage is TRBJ1-2; D gene unclear. The CDR3 covers 13 residues. Per the germline V gene, CDR1 is GTSNPN and CDR2 is SVGIG (reference sequence).

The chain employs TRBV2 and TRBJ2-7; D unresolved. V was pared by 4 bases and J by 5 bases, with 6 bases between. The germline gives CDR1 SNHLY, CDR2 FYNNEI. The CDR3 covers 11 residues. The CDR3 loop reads CASSGRDEQYF. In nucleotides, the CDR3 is TGTGCCAGCAGTGGCCGGGACGAGCAGTACTTC.

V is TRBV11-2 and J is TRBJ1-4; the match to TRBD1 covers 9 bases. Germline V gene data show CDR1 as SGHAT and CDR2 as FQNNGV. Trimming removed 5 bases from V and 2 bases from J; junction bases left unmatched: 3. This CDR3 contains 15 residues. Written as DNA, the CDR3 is TGTGCCAGCAGCCCCGGACAGGGGACTAATGAAAAACTGTTTTTT. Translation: CASSPGQGTNEKLFF.

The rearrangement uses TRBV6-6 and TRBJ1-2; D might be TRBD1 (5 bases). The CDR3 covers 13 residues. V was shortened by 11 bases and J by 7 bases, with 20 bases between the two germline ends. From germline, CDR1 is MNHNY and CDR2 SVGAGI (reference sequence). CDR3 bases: TGTGCCGAATCCACGGGGGGGATCGGTGGCTACACCTTC. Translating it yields CAESTGGIGGYTF.

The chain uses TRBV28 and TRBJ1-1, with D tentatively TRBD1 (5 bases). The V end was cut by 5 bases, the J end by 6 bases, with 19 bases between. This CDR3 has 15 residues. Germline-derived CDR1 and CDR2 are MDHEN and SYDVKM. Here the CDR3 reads CASSPAGLRRSEAFF. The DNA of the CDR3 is TGTGCCAGCAGTCCGGCGGGGCTCAGGAGGTCTGAAGCTTTCTTT.